This paragraph reports one TCR beta chain. Its matching antigen is unknown. The data derive from a study of blood T cells in healthy people across ages. Study information: For every two T cells, template switching captured about one barcoded beta molecule. Overall study findings and caveats: Compared with aged donors, long-lived donors showed fewer expanded clones, suggesting selection.

PCR was performed a second time for roughly 6 to 12 cycles using a sample-barcoded 5' primer and a J-beta primer mix. Every cDNA was tagged by a template-switch adaptor with 12 random nucleotides. MiXCR, run by TCRdb on the 5' RACE reads, gives a single entry per CDR3 protein. The sample records 1.5 million to 2 million distinct CDR3 sequences, about two fifths being singletons. The V end lost 4 bases, the J end lost 5 bases, and 19 bases lay between the germline ends. Germline V gene data show CDR1 as SGHRS and CDR2 as YFSETQ. This CDR3 is 16 amino acids long. V and J are TRBV5-1 and TRBJ2-1, with D perhaps matching TRBD1 (6 bases). Material: blood. This receptor was obtained from a human donor in good health. The CDR3 reads CASSGQPGQPNNEQFF. The CDR3 DNA is TGCGCCAGCAGCGGTCAACCGGGACAACCGAACAATGAGCAGTTCTTC.